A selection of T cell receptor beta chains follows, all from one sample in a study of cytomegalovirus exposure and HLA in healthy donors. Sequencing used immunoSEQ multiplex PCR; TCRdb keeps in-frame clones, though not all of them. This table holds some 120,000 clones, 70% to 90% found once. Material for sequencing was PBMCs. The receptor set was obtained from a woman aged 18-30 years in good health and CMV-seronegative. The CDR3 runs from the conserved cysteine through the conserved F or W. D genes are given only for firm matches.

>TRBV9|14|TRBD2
CASSVSSGMGEQYF
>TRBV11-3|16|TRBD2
CASSLEWSSGSYEQYF
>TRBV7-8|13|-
CASSSSVTDTQYF
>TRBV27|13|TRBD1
CASSDRVYYEQYF
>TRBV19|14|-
CASSPTASNQPQHF
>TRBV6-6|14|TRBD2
CATGGSGGRDEQYF
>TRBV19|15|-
CATTPQTGTGNTIYF
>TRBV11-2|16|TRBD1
CASSLGGNRGNTEAFF
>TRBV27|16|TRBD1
CASSATPWTGAYEQYF
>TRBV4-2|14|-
CASGKGAGGDGYTF
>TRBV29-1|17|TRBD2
CSARPILAGSSYNEQFF
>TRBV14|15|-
CASSQDLRPGEELFF
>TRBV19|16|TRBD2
CASSPDRTSGGAELFF
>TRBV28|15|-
CASSIAPGQGQPQHF
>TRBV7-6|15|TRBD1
CASSLGQGNTGELFF
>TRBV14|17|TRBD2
CASSQGIGLAGINEQFF
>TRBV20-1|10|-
CSARSYEQYF
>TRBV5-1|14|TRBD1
CASSAGQGYYGYTF
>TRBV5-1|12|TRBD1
CASNRGPYEQYF
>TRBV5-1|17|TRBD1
CASSPGTGAAKGEKLFF
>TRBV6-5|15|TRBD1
CASSPRTGKNEKLFF
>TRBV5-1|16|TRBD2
CASSLVASGRANEQYF
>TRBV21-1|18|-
CASSRIHRTSGTTDTQYF
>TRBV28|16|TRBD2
CASSLSRVAGVYEQYF
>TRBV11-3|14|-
CASRSTGNSYEQYF
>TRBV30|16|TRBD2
CAWSEVAGGTQETQYF
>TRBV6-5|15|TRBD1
CASAPTGTGANEQFF
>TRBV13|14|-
CASSLGGSNQPQHF